The 29 T cell receptor beta chains in this list originate from one sample, sequenced in a study of cytomegalovirus exposure and HLA in healthy donors. PCR involved 60 Vbeta and 13 Jbeta primers. Sequenced by immunoSEQ multiplex PCR; TCRdb stores in-frame clones only, minus some. Found here are roughly 190,000 clones, roughly 79% of them singletons; the top ten hold about 1.5%. The specimen was PBMCs. The receptors here all came from a woman in her late teens or twenties in good health and CMV-seronegative.

V is TRBV29-1 and J is TRBJ2-7; the match to TRBD2 covers 14 bases. Germline values: CDR1 SQVTM, CDR2 ANQGSEA. Unmatched junction bases numbered 4, after V lost 2 bases and J lost 4 bases. The CDR3 length is 15 residues. The DNA of the CDR3 is TGCAGCGTTGAACGAAGGACTAGCGGGAGGTACGAGCAGTACTTC. Protein sequence: CSVERRTSGRYEQYF.

The genes are TRBV6-6 and TRBJ2-1, with 8 positions matching TRBD1. The CDR3 sequence is 14 residues long. The V gene end was trimmed by 5 bases and the J gene end by 5 bases; junction bases not matched to a gene: 5. Germline V lookup: CDR1 MNHNY, CDR2 SVGAGI (reference sequence). The CDR3 coding sequence is TGTGCCAGCAGTAAAAGGACAGGGAACAATGAGCAGTTCTTC. The encoded protein is CASSKRTGNNEQFF.

The sample holds one count of this clone. The chain joins TRBV28 to TRBJ1-4, with D hard to call. The germline gives CDR1 MDHEN, CDR2 SYDVKM. The CDR3 extends over 16 amino acids. V lost 4 bases, J lost 0 bases, and 12 bases lay in between. The CDR3, as DNA: TGTGCCAGCAGTTCAACGGACTCTGCAACTAATGAAAAACTGTTTTTT. This translates into CASSSTDSATNEKLFF.

The chain links TRBV11-2 to TRBJ2-7; 7 nucleotides line up with TRBD1. This CDR3 is built from 15 residues. Germline V gives CDR1 SGHAT, CDR2 FQNNGV. J gave up 0 bases and V 2 bases, and 4 bases lay outside the gene matches. As DNA, the CDR3 is TGTGCCAGCAGCTTACAGGGGGTTACCTCCTACGAGCAGTACTTC. Translating gives CASSLQGVTSYEQYF.

This clone has just one count. The chain recombines TRBV27 with TRBJ2-2; TRBD2 matches at 11 bases. This CDR3 comprises 16 residues. CDR1 and CDR2 (germline): MNHEY, SMNVEV (reference sequence). J gave up 9 bases and V 1 base, and 7 bases lay outside the gene matches. CDR3 nucleotides: TGTGCCAGCAGTTTATGGGTAGCGGGAGGGCCCCGGGAGCTGTTTTTT. Translated, it gives CASSLWVAGGPRELFF.

The rearrangement uses TRBV15 and TRBJ1-5; 8 bases line up with TRBD1. This CDR3 is built from 15 residues. From germline, CDR1 is LNHNV and CDR2 YYDKDF (reference sequence). V gave up 3 bases and J gave up 3 bases; unmatched junction bases: 4. CDR3 in amino acids: CATSREDRVNQPQHF. The CDR3 nucleotides are TGTGCCACCAGCAGGGAGGACAGGGTCAATCAGCCCCAGCATTTT.

This CDR3 reads CASSVGQGHTGELFF. CDR3 in DNA: TGCGCCAGCAGTGTGGGACAGGGACACACCGGGGAGCTGTTTTTT. The gene calls are TRBV4-1 and TRBJ2-2, with 9 positions matching TRBD1. V dropped 6 bases and J dropped 3; count of bases not matched to a gene: 5. CDR3 length: 15 amino acids. Germline CDR1 MGHRA, CDR2 YSYEKL.

The V gene is TRBV4-1, the J gene TRBJ2-1; D remains ambiguous. This CDR3 region has 14 residues. Trimming left V 1 base short and J 9 bases short, with 13 bases between. Germline CDR1 and CDR2: MGHRA and YSYEKL. The CDR3 reads CASSQAPSPGEQFF. CDR3 sequence (DNA): TGCGCCAGCAGCCAAGCCCCGTCCCCCGGTGAGCAGTTCTTC.

The chain combines TRBV4-1 with TRBJ1-1, with a possible D match to TRBD1 (6 bases). V was trimmed by 4 bases and J by 3 bases, leaving 15 bases between them. The CDR3 consists of 15 residues. The germline V gene has CDR1 MGHRA and CDR2 YSYEKL. The CDR3 DNA reads as TGCGCCAGCAGCCCGGGGGGGGCAGCATACACTGAAGCTTTCTTT. It yields the protein CASSPGGAAYTEAFF.

V is TRBV29-1 and J is TRBJ1-1, with D possibly TRBD1 on 5 matching bases. Germline CDR1 and CDR2: SQVTM and ANQGSEA. This CDR3 contains 14 residues. V gave up 3 bases and J gave up 2 bases, with 13 bases separating them. CDR3 protein: CSVDKRQTNTEAFF. CDR3 bases: TGCAGCGTTGATAAGCGACAGACCAACACTGAAGCTTTCTTT.

The chain joins TRBV15 to TRBJ1-5; a possible D gene is TRBD1 (6 bases). Germline loops: CDR1 LNHNV, CDR2 YYDKDF (reference sequence). V was cut by 1 base and J by 0 bases, with 10 bases left in between. This CDR3 spans 16 amino acids. The CDR3 protein is CATSRGKGGSNQPQHF. For the CDR3, the DNA is TGTGCCACCAGCAGAGGAAAAGGGGGTAGCAATCAGCCCCAGCATTTT.

This chain uses TRBV28 with TRBJ2-6, with a possible D match to TRBD1 (6 bases). The V gene's germline CDR1 is MDHEN and CDR2 SYDVKM. V lost 6 bases and J 1 base, leaving 19 bases between the germline ends. CDR3 length: 18 residues. The CDR3 DNA is TGTGCCAGCAGCCTGATGAAGGGGACATTTTCTGGGGCCAACGTCCTGACTTTC. Its translation: CASSLMKGTFSGANVLTF.

The genes are TRBV2 and TRBJ1-2; no reliable D call. Germline-derived CDR1 and CDR2 are SNHLY and FYNNEI. The CDR3 loop spans 12 amino acids. Trimming took off 3 bases at V and 8 bases at J, with 10 bases between the two ends. In nucleotides, the CDR3 is TGTGCCAGCAGTGAGAGTTCTCTAGGCTACACCTTC. This codes for CASSESSLGYTF.

The chain combines TRBV6-5 with TRBJ2-7, with D possibly matching TRBD1 (6 bases). Germline values: CDR1 MNHEY, CDR2 SVGAGI. V was shortened by 0 bases and J by 3 bases, with 9 bases between the two germline ends. This CDR3 comprises 14 residues. The CDR3 sequence is CASSYSYRDYEQYF. Here the CDR3 DNA reads TGTGCCAGCAGTTACTCGTACAGGGACTACGAGCAGTACTTC.

V usage is TRBV18 and J usage is TRBJ2-2; TRBD1 agrees at 8 bases. The J segment lost 2 bases and the V segment lost 3 bases, leaving 11 bases of the junction unmatched. CDR1 is KGHSH, CDR2 LQKENI, per germline. This CDR3 is built from 18 residues. The CDR3 is CASSPFPLGQGNTGELFF. The DNA for the CDR3 is TGTGCCAGCTCACCGTTCCCCCTAGGACAGGGAAACACCGGGGAGCTGTTTTTT.

This clone has just one count. The chain joins TRBV6-1 to TRBJ1-2, with D unclear. Germline V gene lookup returns CDR1 MNHNS and CDR2 SASEGT. The CDR3 runs 13 residues. The V end was cut by 3 bases, the J end by 0 bases, with 5 bases between. CDR3 loop: CASSEAANYGYTF. The CDR3, as DNA: TGTGCCAGCAGTGAGGCAGCTAACTATGGCTACACCTTC.

The rearrangement uses TRBV6-1 and TRBJ2-1, with a weak D call TRBD2 (5 bases). CDR1 MNHNS and CDR2 SASEGT come from the germline V gene. There are 15 residues in the CDR3. Trimming removed 7 bases at V and 3 bases at J, with 16 bases between. CDR3 sequence reads: CASNRAGTGYNEQFF. The CDR3 DNA sequence: TGTGCCAGCAATAGGGCGGGCACGGGCTACAATGAGCAGTTCTTC.

The genes are TRBV4-1 and TRBJ2-1; 8 nucleotides agree with TRBD2. The CDR3 runs 16 residues. Trimming at V came to 0 bases and at J to 7 bases, leaving 8 bases not matched to a gene. Germline V gene lookup returns CDR1 MGHRA and CDR2 YSYEKL. The CDR3 DNA reads as TGCGCCAGCAGCCAAGATTCCAGCGGGGGTAGGAATGAGCAGTTCTTC. The encoded protein is CASSQDSSGGRNEQFF.

V usage is TRBV7-9 and J usage is TRBJ2-5; possible D gene TRBD2, 6 bases. V lost 1 base to trimming and J lost 7 bases, with 16 bases between them. This CDR3 spans 15 amino acids. In germline, CDR1 is SEHNR, CDR2 FQNEAQ (reference sequence). CDR3 in amino acids: CASSLEAGSVGTQYF. CDR3 nucleotides: TGTGCCAGCAGCTTAGAGGCGGGGTCGGTTGGGACCCAGTACTTC. Full variable domain (missing parts from reference TRBV7-9 and TRBJ2-5): DTGVSQNPRHKITKRGQNVTFRCDPISEHNRLYWYRQTLGQGPEFLTYFQNEAQLEKSRLLSDRFSAERPKGSFSTLEIQRTEQGDSAMYLCASSLEAGSVGTQYFGPGTRLLVL.

The V and J genes are TRBV5-5 and TRBJ1-1, with a tentative D call TRBD1 (5 bases). Germline V gene sequence: CDR1 SGHKS, CDR2 YYEKEE (reference sequence). The ends were cut back, 2 bases at V and 4 bases at J, with 12 bases in the middle. The CDR3 covers 14 residues. The CDR3 is CASSFPGLRTEAFF. The CDR3 DNA follows: TGTGCCAGCAGCTTTCCGGGACTGCGCACTGAAGCTTTCTTT. Full variable domain (remainder filled in from reference TRBV5-5 and TRBJ1-1): DAGVTQSPTHLIKTRGQQVTLRCSPISGHKSVSWYQQVLGQGPQFIFQYYEKEERGRGNFPDRFSARQFPNYSSELNVNALLLGDSALYLCASSFPGLRTEAFFGQGTRLTVV.

The chain combines TRBV28 with TRBJ2-7; 12 positions agree with TRBD2. This CDR3 region has 17 residues. V lost 5 bases to trimming and J lost 2 bases; unmatched junction nucleotides: 10. From germline, CDR1 is MDHEN and CDR2 SYDVKM. CDR3 DNA sequence: TGTGCCAGCAGTGCACTCCCACTAGCGGGGGGCACCTACGAGCAGTACTTC. Translating it yields CASSALPLAGGTYEQYF.

The CDR3 sequence is CASSPGQGRGNQPQHF. The CDR3 bases are TGTGCCAGCAGCCCGGGACAGGGAAGGGGGAATCAGCCCCAGCATTTT. The V gene is TRBV5-6, the J gene TRBJ1-5; 9 nucleotides match TRBD1. CDR3 size: 16 residues. V dropped 4 bases and J dropped 4; count of bases not matched to a gene: 9. Germline CDR1 is SGHDT and CDR2 is YYEEEE.

The sample holds a few counts of this clone. The chain joins TRBV10-2 to TRBJ2-2; the match to TRBD1 covers 7 bases. The germline V gene has CDR1 WSHSY and CDR2 SAAADI. This CDR3 is built from 15 residues. With 8 bases clipped from V and 4 bases from J, the junction kept 10 bases outside the gene matches. CDR3 sequence (DNA): TGCGCCAGCGCGGGCCGACAGGGTGTCACCGGGGAGCTGTTTTTT. Translating gives CASAGRQGVTGELFF.

This clone appeared a single time. V is TRBV5-4 and J is TRBJ1-4, with 9 bases identical to TRBD1. J was trimmed by 8 bases and V by 4 bases; bases with no gene match: 6. Germline CDR1 and CDR2: SGHNT and YYREEE (reference sequence). The CDR3 sequence is 14 residues long. The CDR3 coding sequence is TGTGCCAGCAGCGTGGACAGGGGAAACGAAAAACTGTTTTTT. Its protein is CASSVDRGNEKLFF. The full variable domain, rest sourced from reference TRBV5-4 and TRBJ1-4, is ETGVTQSPTHLIKTRGQQVTLRCSSQSGHNTVSWYQQALGQGPQFIFQYYREEENGRGNFPPRFSGLQFPNYSSELNVNALELDDSALYLCASSVDRGNEKLFFGSGTQLSVL.

The chain recombines TRBV2 with TRBJ2-3; tentative D call: TRBD2 (5 bases). The CDR3 covers 15 residues. The V and J ends lost 7 bases and 2 bases respectively, with 16 bases between them. Germline assignment: CDR1 SNHLY and CDR2 FYNNEI. The CDR3 DNA reads as TGTGCCAGCAACTTCGGACTTCCTATCACAGATACGCAGTATTTT. Its translation is CASNFGLPITDTQYF.

V usage is TRBV2 and J usage is TRBJ1-5, with D possibly being TRBD1 (6 bases). CDR3 length: 15 residues. The V gene lost 6 bases and the J gene lost 0 bases, with 12 bases spanning the gap. Germline-derived CDR1 and CDR2 are SNHLY and FYNNEI. The CDR3 DNA reads TGTGCCAGCAGCCGGGGGGGCGGTAGCAATCAGCCCCAGCATTTT. Translated, it gives CASSRGGGSNQPQHF.

This sequence joins TRBV4-1 and TRBJ1-1; D not resolved. This CDR3 spans 14 amino acids. Between the trimmed V and J ends, which lost 4 bases and 0 bases, there was a span of 9 bases. Germline V gene lookup returns CDR1 MGHRA and CDR2 YSYEKL. CDR3 coding DNA: TGCGCCAGCAGCCCCCCTGCTATGAACACTGAAGCTTTCTTT. This translates into CASSPPAMNTEAFF.

The chain is built from TRBV2 and TRBJ1-5; TRBD1 matches 7 bases. This CDR3 spans 14 amino acids. The V gene end was trimmed by 4 bases and the J gene end by 3 bases; junction bases not matched to a gene: 3. Germline V lookup: CDR1 SNHLY, CDR2 FYNNEI. CDR3 coding DNA: TGTGCCAGCAGTGGGGACAGCAACAATCAGCCCCAGCATTTT. Translating gives CASSGDSNNQPQHF. Together with reference TRBV2 and TRBJ1-5, the CDR3 gives the full variable domain: EPEVTQTPSHQVTQMGQEVILRCVPISNHLYFYWYRQILGQKVEFLVSFYNNEISEKSEIFDDQFSVERPDGSNFTLKIRSTKLEDSAMYFCASSGDSNNQPQHFGDGTRLSIL.

J is TRBJ1-1 and V is TRBV5-1; 8 nucleotides align to TRBD1. V gave up 5 bases and J gave up 1 base; unmatched junction bases: 10. The CDR3 totals 16 residues. CDR1 and CDR2 from the germline V gene are SGHRS and YFSETQ. The CDR3 sequence is CASSQNRGGPNTEAFF. For the CDR3, the DNA is TGCGCCAGCAGTCAGAACAGGGGGGGACCGAACACTGAAGCTTTCTTT.